This passage covers 11 T cell receptor beta chains from one sample sequenced in a study of beta chain features in type 1 diabetes. The whole isolated RNA underwent reverse transcription, so sequencing captured expressed TCRB transcripts. The assay was immunoSEQ multiplex PCR, and TCRdb's table has in-frame clones only and misses some. Among around 400,000 clones listed, less than 15% were seen once. Sequenced: naive CD4+ T cells from blood. These receptors originate from a woman aged 18-29 years in good health.

The V and J genes are TRBV7-3 and TRBJ1-5; D gene unclear. Trimming took 6 bases from V and 0 from J, leaving 12 bases between them. CDR1 is SGHTA and CDR2 is FQGTGA in the germline V gene. This CDR3 is 15 amino acids long. CDR3 in amino acids: CASRLAGISNQPQHF. CDR3 bases: TGTGCCAGCAGATTAGCGGGGATTAGCAATCAGCCCCAGCATTTT. The full variable domain, completed using reference TRBV7-3 and TRBJ1-5, is GAGVSQTPSNKVTEKGKYVELRCDPISGHTALYWYRQSLGQGPEFLIYFQGTGAADDSGLPNDRFFAVRPEGSVSTLKIQRTERGDSAVYLCASRLAGISNQPQHFGDGTRLSIL.

In this sample, this clone turned up once. The same CDR3 arises from other DNA sequences in this sample as well. V and J are TRBV5-1 and TRBJ2-1; TRBD2 matches 9 bases. The CDR3 runs 15 residues. Losses at the gene ends were 2 bases for V and 0 bases for J; bases not matched to a gene: 0. CDR1 is SGHRS and CDR2 is YFSETQ in the germline V gene. CDR3 coding DNA: TGCGCCAGCAGCTTACTAGCGGGCTCCTACAATGAGCAGTTCTTC. Its translation: CASSLLAGSYNEQFF.

This clone appeared a few times. J is TRBJ2-5 and V is TRBV5-1; 14 positions match TRBD2. CDR1 is SGHRS and CDR2 is YFSETQ in the germline V gene. V lost 4 bases to trimming and J lost 5 bases; unmatched junction nucleotides: 7. This CDR3 is 16 amino acids long. CDR3 nucleotides: TGCGCCAGCAGCCCGGGACTAGCGGGAGAGAAGGAGACCCAGTACTTC. Protein sequence: CASSPGLAGEKETQYF.

The chain carries TRBV5-1 and TRBJ2-7; a possible D gene is TRBD2 (7 bases). Germline V gene data show CDR1 as SGHRS and CDR2 as YFSETQ. V was shortened by 6 bases and J by 4 bases, with 14 bases between the two germline ends. This CDR3 is 13 amino acids long. The CDR3 coding sequence is TGCGCCAGCAAAACGGGGGGCAGGTACGAGCAGTACTTC. This translates into CASKTGGRYEQYF.

In nucleotides, the CDR3 is TGTGCCAGCAGTAAGACTAGCGGGGCCTACGAGCAGTACTTC. Protein product: CASSKTSGAYEQYF. The V gene is TRBV6-6, the J gene TRBJ2-7; 11 nucleotides line up with TRBD2. The germline V gene encodes CDR1 MNHNY and CDR2 SVGAGI (reference sequence). The CDR3 consists of 14 residues. With V trimmed by 5 bases and J by 2 bases, 2 bases remained unmatched.

V and J are TRBV27 and TRBJ2-1, with TRBD2 matching 7 bases. The CDR3 runs 14 residues. Trimming removed 10 bases from V and 4 bases from J; junction bases left unmatched: 10. Germline loops: CDR1 MNHEY, CDR2 SMNVEV (reference sequence). CDR3 nucleotides: TGTGCCACTAACCGGGACTACCCTTACAATGAGCAGTTCTTC. Translating it yields CATNRDYPYNEQFF.

This CDR3 is CSGAQVTDTQYF. As DNA, the CDR3 is TGCAGCGGGGCCCAGGTTACAGATACGCAGTATTTT. V usage is TRBV29-1 and J usage is TRBJ2-3; D unresolved. CDR1 and CDR2 from the germline V gene are SQVTM and ANQGSEA. The V gene lost 7 bases and the J gene lost 3 bases, with 11 bases spanning the gap. CDR3 length equals 12 residues.

This clone was counted a few times. This sequence joins TRBV29-1 and TRBJ1-5, with D possibly TRBD1 on 6 matching bases. Germline values: CDR1 SQVTM, CDR2 ANQGSEA. V was cut by 4 bases and J by 0 bases, with 10 bases left in between. The CDR3 loop spans 14 amino acids. CDR3 loop: CSVVSGVSNQPQHF. The CDR3, as DNA: TGCAGCGTTGTATCAGGGGTTAGCAATCAGCCCCAGCATTTT.

The table lists this clone with a few counts. This chain joins TRBV4-1 and TRBJ2-7, with D perhaps TRBD1 (6 bases). The CDR3 is made up of 15 amino acids. The germline V and J ends were trimmed by 1 base and 1 base, with 11 bases remaining between them. Germline V CDR1 and CDR2: MGHRA, YSYEKL. The DNA of the CDR3 is TGCGCCAGCAGCCAAGCGGGCACAGGGTCCTACGAGCAGTACTTC. This codes for CASSQAGTGSYEQYF.

The V and J genes are TRBV30 and TRBJ2-2; tentatively, D is TRBD1 (7 bases). Trimming removed 0 bases at V and 4 bases at J, with 15 bases between. The CDR3 is 16 amino acids. The V gene's germline CDR1 is GTSNPN and CDR2 SVGIG (reference sequence). The CDR3 protein is CAWSVGGTAATGELFF. Here the CDR3 DNA reads TGTGCCTGGAGTGTAGGAGGGACAGCCGCCACCGGGGAGCTGTTTTTT.

The chain couples TRBV18 to TRBJ2-7; the match to TRBD2 covers 8 bases. The CDR3 consists of 16 residues. V lost 4 bases, J lost 1 base, and 9 bases stayed unmatched. CDR1 is KGHSH, CDR2 LQKENI, per germline. The chain's CDR3 is CASSRFETGGSYEQYF. The CDR3 DNA sequence: TGTGCCAGCTCACGTTTTGAGACGGGAGGGTCCTACGAGCAGTACTTC.